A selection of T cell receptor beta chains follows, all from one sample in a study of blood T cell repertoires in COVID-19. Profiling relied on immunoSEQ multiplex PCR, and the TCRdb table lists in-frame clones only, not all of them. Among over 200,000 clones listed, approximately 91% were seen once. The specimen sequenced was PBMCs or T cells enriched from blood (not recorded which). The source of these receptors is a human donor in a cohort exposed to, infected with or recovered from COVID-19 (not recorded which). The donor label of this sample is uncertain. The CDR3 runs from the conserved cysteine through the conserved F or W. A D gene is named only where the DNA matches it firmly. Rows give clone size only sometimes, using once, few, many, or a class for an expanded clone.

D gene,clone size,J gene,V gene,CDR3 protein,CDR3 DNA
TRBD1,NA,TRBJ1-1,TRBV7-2,CASSPGGQGMEAFF,TGTGCCAGCAGCCCCGGAGGACAGGGGATGGAAGCTTTCTTT
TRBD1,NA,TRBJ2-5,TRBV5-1,CASSLQGTASGETQYF,TGCGCCAGCAGCTTGCAAGGGACAGCCAGTGGGGAGACCCAGTACTTC
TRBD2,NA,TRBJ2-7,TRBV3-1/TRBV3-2,CASSQVEGRVREQYF,TGTGCCAGCAGCCAAGTCGAGGGGAGGGTCCGAGAGCAGTACTTC
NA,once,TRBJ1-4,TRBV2,CASSEARSTVGSEKLFF,TGTGCCAGCAGTGAAGCGCGTAGTACGGTGGGGAGTGAAAAACTGTTTTTT
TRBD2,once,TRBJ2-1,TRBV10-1,CASSASSGGNNEQFF,TGCGCCAGCAGTGCTTCTAGCGGGGGGAACAATGAGCAGTTCTTC
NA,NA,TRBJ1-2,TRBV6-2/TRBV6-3,CASSAQGFTRGYTF,TGTGCCAGCAGTGCACAGGGTTTCACGCGTGGCTACACCTTC
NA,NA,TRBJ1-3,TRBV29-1,CSAILGNTIYF,TGCAGCGCCATACTTGGAAACACCATATATTTT
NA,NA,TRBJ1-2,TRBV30,CAWSGQFFNYGYTF,TGTGCCTGGAGTGGACAGTTTTTTAACTATGGCTACACCTTC
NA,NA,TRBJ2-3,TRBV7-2,CASSDRQMPLTDTQYF,TGTGCCAGCAGCGACCGACAGATGCCTTTGACAGATACGCAGTATTTT
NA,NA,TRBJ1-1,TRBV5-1,CASTPTSGASNTEAFF,TGCGCCAGCACCCCGACTTCAGGGGCCTCGAACACTGAAGCTTTCTTT
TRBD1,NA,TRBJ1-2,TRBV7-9,CASSLLGDSNYDGYTF,TGTGCCAGCAGCTTACTTGGGGACAGTAATTACGATGGCTACACCTTC
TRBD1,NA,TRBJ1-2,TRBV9,CASSVEQGTGGYTF,TGTGCCAGCAGCGTAGAACAGGGGACGGGAGGCTACACCTTC
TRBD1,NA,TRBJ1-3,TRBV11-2,CASSFPTGGAGNTIYF,TGTGCCAGCAGCTTTCCGACAGGGGGCGCAGGAAACACCATATATTTT
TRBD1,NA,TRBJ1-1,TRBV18,CASSLGQGVEAFF,TGTGCCAGCTCGCTTGGACAGGGCGTTGAAGCTTTCTTT
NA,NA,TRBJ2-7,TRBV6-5,CASSYSRQTYEQYF,TGTGCCAGCAGTTACTCCAGGCAGACCTACGAGCAGTACTTC
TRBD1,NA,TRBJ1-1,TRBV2,CASSSLLDRGPEAFF,TGTGCCAGCAGTTCTCTCCTAGACAGGGGACCTGAAGCTTTCTTT
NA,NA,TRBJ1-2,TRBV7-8,CASSDTPRGVRAYGYTF,TGTGCCAGCAGCGATACACCTCGCGGGGTGAGAGCCTATGGCTACACCTTC
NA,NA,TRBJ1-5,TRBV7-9,CASSPVPNQPQHF,TGTGCCAGCAGCCCCGTTCCTAATCAGCCCCAGCATTTT
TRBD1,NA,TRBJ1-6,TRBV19,CASSPQQGAGSPLHF,TGTGCCAGTAGTCCCCAACAGGGGGCCGGTTCACCCCTCCACTTT
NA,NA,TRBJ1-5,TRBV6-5,CASSRGASNQPQHF,TGTGCCAGCAGTCGGGGGGCTAGCAATCAGCCCCAGCATTTT
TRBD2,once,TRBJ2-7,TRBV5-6,CASSLGGGYEQYF,TGTGCCAGCAGCTTGGGCGGGGGCTACGAGCAGTACTTC
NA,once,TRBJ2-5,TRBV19,CASSPGVAAKTQYF,TGTGCCAGTAGTCCGGGGGTTGCCGCCAAGACCCAGTACTTC
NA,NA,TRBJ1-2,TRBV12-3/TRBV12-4,CASSLGGNGGYTF,TGTGCCAGCAGTTTGGGAGGGAACGGTGGCTACACCTTC
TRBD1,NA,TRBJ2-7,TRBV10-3,CAISDPGQGIAYEQYF,TGTGCCATCAGTGACCCCGGACAGGGAATAGCCTACGAGCAGTACTTC
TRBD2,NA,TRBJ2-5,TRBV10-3,CAISESSGGRETQYF,TGTGCCATCAGTGAGTCTAGCGGGGGGAGAGAGACCCAGTACTTC
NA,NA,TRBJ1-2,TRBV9,CASSVTQGYGYTF,TGTGCCAGCAGCGTAACGCAGGGCTATGGCTACACCTTC
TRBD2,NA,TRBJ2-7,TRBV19,CASGRIEAGRYEQYF,TGTGCCAGTGGGAGAATAGAGGCCGGGAGGTACGAGCAGTACTTC
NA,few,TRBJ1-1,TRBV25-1,CASSESGNTEAFF,TGTGCCAGCAGTGAATCCGGGAACACTGAAGCTTTCTTT
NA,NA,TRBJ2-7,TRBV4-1,CASSYVDTTYEQYF,TGCGCCAGCAGCTATGTGGACACAACCTACGAGCAGTACTTC
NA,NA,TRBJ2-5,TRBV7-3,CASSLRGDGTQYF,TGTGCCAGCAGCTTACGCGGGGACGGGACCCAGTACTTC
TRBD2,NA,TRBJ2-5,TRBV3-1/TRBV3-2,CASSNRAAGGSETQYF,TGTGCCAGCAGCAACAGGGCTGCGGGGGGTAGCGAGACCCAGTACTTC
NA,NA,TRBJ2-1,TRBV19,CASSIWTALYNEQFF,TGTGCCAGTAGTATCTGGACAGCGCTTTACAATGAGCAGTTCTTC
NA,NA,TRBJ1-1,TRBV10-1,CASSEGRKTVGGTEAFF,TGCGCCAGCAGTGAGGGAAGGAAAACCGTCGGCGGCACTGAAGCTTTCTTT
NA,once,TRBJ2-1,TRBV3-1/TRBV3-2,CASSQDYGTYEQFF,TGTGCCAGCAGCCAAGACTACGGGACATATGAGCAGTTCTTC
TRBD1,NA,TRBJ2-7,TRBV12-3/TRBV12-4,CASSLKGDSEQYF,TGTGCCAGCAGTTTAAAGGGGGACAGCGAGCAGTACTTC
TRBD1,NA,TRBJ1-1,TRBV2,CASSMDRALNTEAFF,TGTGCCAGCAGCATGGACAGGGCACTGAACACTGAAGCTTTCTTT
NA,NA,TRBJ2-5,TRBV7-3,CASSRSPQETQYF,TGTGCCAGCAGTCGGAGTCCTCAAGAGACCCAGTACTTC
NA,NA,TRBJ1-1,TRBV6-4,CASSEGGNTEAFF,TGTGCCAGCAGTGAAGGGGGGAACACTGAAGCTTTCTTT
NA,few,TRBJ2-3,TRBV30,CAWSVPGASTDTQYF,TGTGCCTGGAGTGTACCAGGGGCAAGCACAGATACGCAGTATTTT
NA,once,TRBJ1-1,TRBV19,CASTSAAGFAEAFF,TGTGCCAGTACATCAGCGGCGGGATTCGCTGAAGCTTTCTTT
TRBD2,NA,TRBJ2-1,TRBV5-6,CASSWNEGLAYNEQFF,TGTGCCAGCAGCTGGAACGAAGGACTAGCCTACAATGAGCAGTTCTTC
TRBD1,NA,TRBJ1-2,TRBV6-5,CASSSTGAYGYTF,TGTGCCAGCAGTTCGACAGGGGCCTATGGCTACACCTTC
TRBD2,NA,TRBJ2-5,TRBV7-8,CASSLDSGGRGQGTQYF,TGTGCCAGCAGCTTAGATTCGGGGGGGCGGGGCCAAGGGACCCAGTACTTC
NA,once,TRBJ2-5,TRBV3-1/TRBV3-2,CASSQGAQETQYF,TGTGCCAGCAGCCAAGGGGCACAAGAGACCCAGTACTTC
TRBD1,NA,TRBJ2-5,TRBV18,CASSPRQGPQETQYF,TGTGCCAGCTCGCCCCGACAGGGCCCCCAAGAGACCCAGTACTTC
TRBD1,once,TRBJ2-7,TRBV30,CAWDRVPYEQYF,TGTGCCTGGGACAGGGTTCCCTACGAGCAGTACTTC
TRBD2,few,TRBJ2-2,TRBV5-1,CASSASSGGGELFF,TGCGCCAGCAGCGCGAGTAGCGGGGGCGGGGAGCTGTTTTTT
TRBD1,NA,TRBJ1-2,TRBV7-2,CASSSPTPGTGVGGYTF,TGTGCCAGCAGCTCCCCAACCCCCGGGACAGGGGTCGGTGGCTACACCTTC
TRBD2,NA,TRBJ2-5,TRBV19,CASSRASGGVETQYF,TGTGCCAGTAGTAGGGCTAGCGGGGGCGTAGAGACCCAGTACTTC
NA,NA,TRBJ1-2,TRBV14,CASYGTSYYDYTF,TGTGCCAGCTATGGTACCTCCTACTATGACTACACCTTC
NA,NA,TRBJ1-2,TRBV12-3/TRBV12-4,CASSFINYGYTF,TGTGCCAGCAGTTTTATTAACTATGGCTACACCTTC
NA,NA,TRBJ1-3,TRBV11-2,CASSFHSGNTIYF,TGTGCCAGCAGCTTTCACTCTGGAAACACCATATATTTT
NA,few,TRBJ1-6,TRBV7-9,CASSSQGEGSPLHF,TGTGCCAGCAGCTCACAGGGAGAAGGATCACCCCTCCACTTT
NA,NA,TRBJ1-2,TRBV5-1,CASSPGQSYGYTF,TGCGCCAGCAGCCCCGGACAGTCCTATGGCTACACCTTC
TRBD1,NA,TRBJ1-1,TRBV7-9,CASSLGRAQGITEAFF,TGTGCCAGCAGCTTAGGACGGGCACAGGGGATCACTGAAGCTTTCTTT
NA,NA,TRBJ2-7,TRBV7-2,CASGNSFSYEQYF,TGTGCCAGCGGAAACAGCTTCTCCTACGAGCAGTACTTC
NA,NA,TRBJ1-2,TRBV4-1,CASSQEAIRGGYTF,TGCGCCAGCAGCCAAGAAGCGATCCGAGGGGGCTACACCTTC
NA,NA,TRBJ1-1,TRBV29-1,CSVEPGHSNTEAFF,TGCAGCGTTGAACCCGGACACTCGAACACTGAAGCTTTCTTT
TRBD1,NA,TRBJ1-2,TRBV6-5,CASRRDRDSNYGYTF,TGTGCCAGCAGACGCGACAGGGACTCTAACTATGGCTACACCTTC
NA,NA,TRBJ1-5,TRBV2,CASSLNQPQHF,TGTGCCAGCAGCTTAAATCAGCCCCAGCATTTT